This TCR beta chain was profiled in a study of blood T cell repertoires in COVID-19 (dated by TCRdb to 2019 to 2021). Turning to the overall study: Samples from collaborators originated in the United States, Italy and Spain and spanned both the acute and convalescent phases of COVID-19. The material from the prospective study consisted of cDNA or gDNA derived from T cells, B-cell-depleted T cells, or PBMCs. The dataset comprised deeply sampled blood TCRbeta repertoires from subjects exposed to, actively infected with, or recovered from COVID-19. The repertoires were made available in a free public database intended to serve as a resource for research on the immune response to SARS-CoV-2. Samples came from the ongoing ImmuneRACE study (first 160 participants) plus 1,254 subjects from 6 global collaborators. Sample metadata almost always included a de-identified subject ID, COVID-19 status, age in years and sex. Where available, HLA class I and class II types were taken from metadata supplied by the sample provider and were not determined by assay-based typing. Paper-wide results and their limitations: The quantity of clinical and demographic metadata differed by source and by participant and was supplied without curation.

The V end loses 4 bases and the J end loses 4 bases, and a stretch of 17 bases separates them. The CDR3 holds 16 amino acids from the cysteine to the phenylalanine. This entry keeps only the CDR3 DNA: 48 bases, framed from base 1. CDR1 and CDR2 were assigned from the germline V gene as MGHRA and YSYEKL. TCRbeta CDR3 regions were amplified from genomic DNA by means of the immunoSEQ Assay, a bias-controlled multiplex PCR. As for the original processing: The number of nucleated cells in each sample was estimated by amplification of reference gene primers within the assay. Sequence reads were collapsed and filtered to measure the absolute abundance of every unique TCRbeta CDR3 rearrangement. For each sample, productive Simpson clonality was calculated as the square root of Simpson's diversity index over productive rearrangements. This is the immuneACCESS table as TCRdb keeps it, with only in-frame sequences that have V and J called. A part of the clones is gone; compared with another copy, unresolved V genes explain less than half, and the rest is unexplained. V, J and clone size are taken as reported in that table, and D and trimming were inferred from the DNA itself. For this sample the table gives 390,000 or so clones, of which roughly nine tenths were detected only once. The ten largest clones add up to over 0.95% of the sample.

Points on this clone: Its specific antigen is unknown. Within one base of it there is no much larger clone, and no base qualities were kept.

Participants in the prospective study were aged about 18 to 90 years, lived in some 24 United States geographic areas, and enrolled through a virtual design. In the prospective study, cohorts were assigned on the basis of participant-reported clinical history obtained from a screening survey and a study questionnaire. For ImmuneRACE Cohort 3, a participant was defined as recovered based on two consecutive negative NP/OP PCR tests, clearance by a healthcare professional, or resolution of symptoms. In the prospective study, mobile phlebotomists collected whole blood, serum and a nasopharyngeal or oropharyngeal swab from each participant. Additional blood draws and questionnaires over an approximately two-month period could optionally be provided by prospective study participants. Prospective study blood samples were shipped either frozen or at room temperature before DNA extraction.

The sequence was collected from a man between 18 and 35 years old who had recovered from COVID-19. Sequences were obtained from PBMCs or T cells enriched from blood (not recorded which). The chain links TRBV4-1 with TRBJ1-5, and the D gene may be TRBD1, 6 bases matching. DNA sequence: TGCGCCAGCAGCCTTGCGGGTAAGGGGGTTAATCAGCCCCAGCATTTT. This sequence encodes CASSLAGKGVNQPQHF.